What follows are 8 T cell receptor beta chains derived from one specimen sequenced in a study of CD4+ T cells in melanoma. Clones were read by immunoSEQ multiplex PCR, and TCRdb kept only the in-frame ones, dropping some. This table has some 110,000 clones, about nine tenths appearing once. The sample consisted of peripheral blood. Every receptor here comes from a human donor with melanoma.

The V gene is TRBV7-2, the J gene TRBJ1-1; D remains ambiguous. The V and J ends lost 1 base and 5 bases respectively, with 14 bases between them. The CDR3 loop spans 15 amino acids. The V gene's germline CDR1 is SGHTA and CDR2 FQGNSA. CDR3: CASSLDGRGWTEAFF. The CDR3 nucleotides are TGTGCCAGCAGCTTAGATGGTCGCGGGTGGACTGAAGCTTTCTTT.

The CDR3: CASNGGGSSYEQYF. In nucleotides, the CDR3 is TGCGCCAGCAATGGGGGGGGGAGTAGCTACGAGCAGTACTTC. The rearrangement joins TRBV5-1 to TRBJ2-7; TRBD2 matches 7 bases. Germline V CDR1 and CDR2: SGHRS, YFSETQ. With V trimmed by 6 bases and J by 3 bases, 9 bases remained unmatched. The CDR3 covers 14 residues.

In the case of this clone: This sample also contains other DNA sequences that code for the same CDR3. The chain has TRBV11-1 and TRBJ2-7, with D perhaps assigned TRBD1 or TRBD2 (5 bases each). CDR3 length equals 15 residues. Germline loops: CDR1 SGHAT, CDR2 FQDESV (reference sequence). The germline V and J ends were trimmed by 0 bases and 3 bases, with 12 bases remaining between them. In DNA form, the CDR3 reads TGTGCCAGCAGCTTAGCAGGCATGGGGGTCTACGAGCAGTACTTC. This encodes CASSLAGMGVYEQYF.

This clone was observed once. The chain recombines TRBV9 with TRBJ2-2; tentative D call: TRBD2 (6 bases). Trimming took 3 bases from V and 9 from J, leaving 18 bases between them. Germline V gene sequence: CDR1 SGDLS, CDR2 YYNGEE. This CDR3 comprises 15 residues. CDR3 sequence: CASSADLSGSRELFF. Written as DNA, the CDR3 is TGTGCCAGCAGCGCGGACCTTAGCGGCTCGAGGGAGCTGTTTTTT.

V and J are TRBV4-1 and TRBJ1-5, with D hard to call. Germline CDR1 and CDR2: MGHRA and YSYEKL. The CDR3 extends over 15 amino acids. Trimming shortened V by 0 bases and J by 7 bases, and 13 bases separated the two germline ends. The CDR3 bases are TGCGCCAGCAGCCAAGACCCAGGCTTGGGCCAGCCCCAGCATTTT. Protein: CASSQDPGLGQPQHF.

This clone was counted a single time. This chain uses TRBV19 with TRBJ2-5; TRBD2 is a possible D gene (6 bases). V lost 3 bases to trimming and J lost 5 bases, with 16 bases between them. CDR3 length: 15 residues. Germline V gene lookup returns CDR1 LNHDA and CDR2 SQIVND (reference sequence). The CDR3: CASSMEGSRQETQYF. CDR3 in DNA: TGTGCCAGTAGTATGGAGGGATCCCGTCAGGAGACCCAGTACTTC.

V is TRBV29-1 and J is TRBJ1-1; D is uncertain. V lost 3 bases to trimming and J lost 2 bases, with 7 bases between them. Germline CDR1 and CDR2: SQVTM and ANQGSEA. The CDR3 has 12 amino acids. The CDR3 region is CSVEVHNTEAFF. The CDR3 coding sequence is TGCAGCGTTGAGGTGCACAACACTGAAGCTTTCTTT.

The V call is TRBV5-1, the J call TRBJ1-1, with D possibly being TRBD1 (5 bases). Germline V gives CDR1 SGHRS, CDR2 YFSETQ. Trimming took off 4 bases at V and 4 bases at J, with 14 bases between the two ends. The CDR3 covers 14 residues. The chain's CDR3 is CASSSGQGGTEAFF. CDR3 nucleotide sequence: TGCGCCAGCAGCAGCGGGCAGGGAGGCACTGAAGCTTTCTTT.